This passage covers 3 T cell receptor beta chains from one sample sequenced in a study of blood T cell repertoires in COVID-19. Profiling relied on immunoSEQ multiplex PCR, and the TCRdb table lists in-frame clones only, not all of them. The profile covers 86,000 or so clones, with 75% to 95% appearing a single time and roughly 2% taken by the ten largest. The sequencing input was peripheral blood. All receptors come from a woman between 50 and 59 years old in a cohort sampled during active COVID-19.

The chain is built from TRBV19 and TRBJ2-2, with D perhaps TRBD1 (5 bases). V lost 4 bases and J 5 bases, leaving 8 bases between the germline ends. Germline V lookup: CDR1 LNHDA, CDR2 SQIVND (reference sequence). This CDR3 contains 13 residues. The DNA of the CDR3 is TGTGCCAGTAGTACCCGGACAACCGGGGAGCTGTTTTTT. Amino acids: CASSTRTTGELFF.

V gene TRBV7-9 combines with J gene TRBJ1-2, with D unclear. The CDR3 covers 14 residues. V was pared by 7 bases and J by 0 bases, with 12 bases between. The germline gives CDR1 SEHNR, CDR2 FQNEAQ (reference sequence). CDR3 sequence reads: CASKPGYANYGYTF. Written as DNA, the CDR3 is TGTGCCAGCAAACCAGGCTATGCTAACTATGGCTACACCTTC. Variable domain in full (rest from reference TRBV7-9 and TRBJ1-2): DTGVSQNPRHKITKRGQNVTFRCDPISEHNRLYWYRQTLGQGPEFLTYFQNEAQLEKSRLLSDRFSAERPKGSFSTLEIQRTEQGDSAMYLCASKPGYANYGYTFGSGTRLTVV.

The chain links TRBV30 to TRBJ2-3; D possibly corresponds to TRBD2 (5 bases). The CDR3 loop spans 13 amino acids. V gave up 0 bases and J gave up 4 bases, with 8 bases separating them. Germline V gene lookup returns CDR1 GTSNPN and CDR2 SVGIG (reference sequence). CDR3 nucleotide sequence: TGTGCCTGGAGTGTACGGGAACCAGATACGCAGTATTTT. Protein product: CAWSVREPDTQYF.